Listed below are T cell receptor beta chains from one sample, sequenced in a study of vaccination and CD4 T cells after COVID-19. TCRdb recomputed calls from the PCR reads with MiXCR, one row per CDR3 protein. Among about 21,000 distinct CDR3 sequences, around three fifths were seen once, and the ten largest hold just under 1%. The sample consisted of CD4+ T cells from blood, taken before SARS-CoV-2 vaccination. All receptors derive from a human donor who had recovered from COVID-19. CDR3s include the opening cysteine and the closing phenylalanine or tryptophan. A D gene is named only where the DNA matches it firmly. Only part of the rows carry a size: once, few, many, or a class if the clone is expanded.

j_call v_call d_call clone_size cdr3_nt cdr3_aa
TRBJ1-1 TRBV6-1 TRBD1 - TGTGCCAGCAGCGACAGGGAGAACACTGAAGCTTTCTTT CASSDRENTEAFF
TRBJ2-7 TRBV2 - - TGTGCCAGCTCCCCTGGGCTCCTTAGCTACGAGCAGTACTTC CASSPGLLSYEQYF
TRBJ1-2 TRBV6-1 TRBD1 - TGTGCCAGCAGTGAAGGGACAGGGTTCCGCAGGGCTAACTATGGCTACACCTTC CASSEGTGFRRANYGYTF
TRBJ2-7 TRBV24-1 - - TGTGCCACCAGTGATGGAGGGCTTCCTTACGAGCAGTACTTC CATSDGGLPYEQYF
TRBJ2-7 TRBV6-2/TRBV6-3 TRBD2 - TGTGCCAGTTCACTAGCGGGAGCCTACGAGCAGTACTTC CASSLAGAYEQYF
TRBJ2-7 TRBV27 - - TGTGCCAGCAGTTTATCAAGGACTGGATACTACGAGCAGTACTTC CASSLSRTGYYEQYF
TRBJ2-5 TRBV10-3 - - TGTGCCATCAGTGTGCTAAAAGGGAACCGAGACGACTCAGAGACCCAGTACTTC CAISVLKGNRDDSETQYF
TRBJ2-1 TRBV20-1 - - TGCAGTGCTCAAAGAGTCAATGAGCAGTTCTTC CSAQRVNEQFF
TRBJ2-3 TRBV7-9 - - TGTGCCAGCGGGGGAACAGATACGCAGTATTTT CASGGTDTQYF
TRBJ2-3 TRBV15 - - TGTGCCACCAGCAGAGATAAAAGTCGGAGAGATACGCAGTATTTT CATSRDKSRRDTQYF
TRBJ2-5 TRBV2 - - TGTGCCAGCAGTGAAGAGACCCAGTACTTC CASSEETQYF
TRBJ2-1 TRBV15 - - TGTGCCACCAGCCCCCGATACTCCTACAATGAGCAGTTCTTC CATSPRYSYNEQFF
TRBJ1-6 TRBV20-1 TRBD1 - TGCAGTGCTAGGACAGGGAGAATTTATTCACCCCTCCACTTT CSARTGRIYSPLHF
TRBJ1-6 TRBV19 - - TGTGCCAGTAGGTGGAAGACAGAGTATAATTCACCCCTCCACTTT CASRWKTEYNSPLHF
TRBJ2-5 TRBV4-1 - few TGCGCCAGCAGCCAAGGTAGTAGGGGACGGTCCCAAGAGACCCAGTACTTC CASSQGSRGRSQETQYF
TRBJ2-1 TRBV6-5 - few TGTGCCAGCAGTTACGGTAGCGGTGAGCAGTTCTTC CASSYGSGEQFF
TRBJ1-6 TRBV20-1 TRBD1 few TGCAGTGCTAGTCGATCGAGAGGAGGGGGCACCTATAATTCACCCCTCCACTTT CSASRSRGGGTYNSPLHF
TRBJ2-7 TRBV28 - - TGTGCCAGCAAAAGGGACTTGCCCTACGAGCAGTACTTC CASKRDLPYEQYF
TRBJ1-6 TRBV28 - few TGTGCCAGCACCCTCAATCGGTCGGGGGGAGCGAGTGCCTCCTATAATTCACCCCTCCACTTT CASTLNRSGGASASYNSPLHF
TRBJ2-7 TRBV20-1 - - TGCAGTGCTAGGGGATTAAGGGCCCCCGAGCAGTACTTC CSARGLRAPEQYF
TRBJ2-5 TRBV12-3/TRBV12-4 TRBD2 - TGTGCCAGCTGTCCGGGAGGGAACCCAGGGACCCAGTACTTC CASCPGGNPGTQYF
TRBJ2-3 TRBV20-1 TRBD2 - TGCAGTGCCCCAAGGCCGGGACTAGCGACAGATACGCAGTATTTT CSAPRPGLATDTQYF
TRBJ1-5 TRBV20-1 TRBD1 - TGCAGTGCTAGTATGGCAGGGGGTGAAGGGCAGCCCCAGCATTTT CSASMAGGEGQPQHF
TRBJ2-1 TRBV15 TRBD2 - TGTGCCACCAGCAGAGCCTCCCCGGGGACTAGCGGTAACAATGAGCAGTTCTTC CATSRASPGTSGNNEQFF
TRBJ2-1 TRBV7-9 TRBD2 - TGTGCCAGCAGCTTAGCGCGGGGCGGGAGTGGCAATGAGCAGTTCTTC CASSLARGGSGNEQFF
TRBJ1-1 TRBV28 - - TGTGCCAGCAGTTTACTGACGGACACTGAAGCTTTCTTT CASSLLTDTEAFF
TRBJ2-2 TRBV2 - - TGTGCCAGCACTCTGGGTGTAACCGGGGAGCTGTTTTTT CASTLGVTGELFF
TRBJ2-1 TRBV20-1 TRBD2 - TGCAGTGCTAGGTCCTCGGGACTAGCGGAGGGAAGTGGTCAGTTCTTC CSARSSGLAEGSGQFF